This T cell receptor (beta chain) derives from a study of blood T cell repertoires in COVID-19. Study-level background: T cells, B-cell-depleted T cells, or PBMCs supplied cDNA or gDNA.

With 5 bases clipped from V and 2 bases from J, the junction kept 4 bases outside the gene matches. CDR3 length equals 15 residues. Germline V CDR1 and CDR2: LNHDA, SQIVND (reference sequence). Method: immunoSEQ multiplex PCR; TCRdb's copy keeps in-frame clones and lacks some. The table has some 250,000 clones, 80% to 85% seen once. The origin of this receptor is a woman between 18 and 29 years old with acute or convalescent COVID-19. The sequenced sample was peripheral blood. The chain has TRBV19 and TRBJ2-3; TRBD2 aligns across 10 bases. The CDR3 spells CASSPGLADTDTQYF. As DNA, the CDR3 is TGTGCCAGTAGTCCCGGACTAGCGGACACAGATACGCAGTATTTT.